This TCR beta chain was found in a study of blood T cell repertoires in COVID-19. Study information: The origin of the acute and convalescent COVID-19 samples was the United States, Italy and Spain. Nucleic acid was either cDNA or gDNA, and it came from T cells, B-cell-depleted T cells, or PBMCs.

CDR1 is SGHRS, CDR2 YFSETQ, per germline. V shed 5 bases and J 2 bases; nucleotides not matched to a gene: 7. This CDR3 region has 16 residues. How the authors handled the data: Using reference gene primer amplification, nucleated cell counts were estimated. The repertoire was sequenced with immunoSEQ multiplex PCR; TCRdb's copy has only in-frame clones and lacks some. V, J and clone size reflect that table, while D and trimming were determined from the DNA. This sample yields about 300,000 clones, of which 80% to 90% are seen a single time; around 4.4% belongs to the top ten. This TCR derives from a man aged 35 to 55 with acute or convalescent COVID-19. The specimen sequenced was peripheral blood. V and J are TRBV5-1 and TRBJ2-6, with 7 bases lining up with TRBD1. The CDR3 spells CASRTGLEAGANVLTF. The CDR3 coding sequence is TGCGCCAGCAGGACAGGGTTGGAAGCTGGGGCCAACGTCCTGACTTTC. The whole variable domain, filled in from reference TRBV5-1 and TRBJ2-6, reads KAGVTQTPRYLIKTRGQQVTLSCSPISGHRSVSWYQQTPGQGLQFLFEYFSETQRNKGNFPGRFSGRQFSNSRSEMNVSTLELGDSALYLCASRTGLEAGANVLTFGAGSRLTVL.